Each of the 7 T cell receptor beta chains below was sequenced from the same sample in a study of CD8 T cells in ankylosing spondylitis. TCRdb re-analysed the 5' RACE reads in MiXCR, keeping a single row per CDR3 protein. This table has approximately 290,000 distinct CDR3 sequences, less than 25% appearing once. Specimen: blood, either unsorted or a sorted T cell fraction (not recorded which). The receptors originated from a female donor with ankylosing spondylitis or in good health (not recorded which).

This rearrangement joins TRBV5-6 to TRBJ2-7, with D maybe TRBD1 (5 bases). This CDR3 is 13 amino acids long. V lost 4 bases and J 6 bases, leaving 14 bases between the germline ends. Germline values: CDR1 SGHDT, CDR2 YYEEEE. This CDR3 is CASSLGQLCEQYF. CDR3 DNA sequence: TGTGCCAGCAGCCTGGGGCAGCTCTGCGAGCAGTACTTC.

The V and J genes are TRBV12-3 or TRBV12-4 and TRBJ1-5; D unresolved. This CDR3 contains 15 residues. Deletions cut 3 bases from V and 0 bases from J, with 9 bases between. The chain's CDR3 is CASSLERDSNQPQHF. In nucleotides, the CDR3 is TGTGCCAGCAGTTTGGAAAGGGATAGCAATCAGCCCCAGCATTTT.

This chain uses TRBV10-3 with TRBJ1-4, with a possible D match to TRBD1 (6 bases). V was pared by 2 bases and J by 7 bases, with 20 bases between. The CDR3 totals 17 residues. Germline values: CDR1 ENHRY, CDR2 SYGVKD. The chain's CDR3 is CAISEPGVAGVGEKLFF. The CDR3 coding sequence is TGTGCCATCAGTGAGCCTGGGGTGGCAGGGGTTGGTGAAAAACTGTTTTTT.

This clonotype was seen only a few times. This chain links TRBV4-1 with TRBJ2-1, with 9 nucleotides matching TRBD2. Trimming cost V 3 bases and J 0 bases; bases outside gene matches: 12. Germline V gene sequence: CDR1 MGHRA, CDR2 YSYEKL. The CDR3 consists of 19 residues. In nucleotides, the CDR3 is TGCGCCAGCAGCCAGGTCCCAGCGGGAGGTGCTAGCTCCTACAATGAGCAGTTCTTC. Amino acid sequence: CASSQVPAGGASSYNEQFF.

This chain joins TRBV7-2 and TRBJ2-5, with 7 bases aligning to TRBD2. The V segment lost 4 bases and the J segment 13 bases; nucleotides outside the gene matches: 9. The CDR3 totals 12 residues. CDR1 and CDR2 (germline): SGHTA, FQGNSA. The CDR3 DNA sequence: TGTGCCAGCAGCTCCCGAACTAGCGCCCCGTACTTC. It encodes CASSSRTSAPYF. Combining the CDR3 with reference TRBV7-2 and TRBJ2-5 gives the whole variable domain GAGVSQSPSNKVTEKGKDVELRCDPISGHTALYWYRQSLGQGLEFLIYFQGNSAPDKSGLPSDRFSAERTGGSVSTLTIQRTQQEDSAVYLCASSSRTSAPYFGPGTRLLVL.

This clonotype was counted only a few times. The rearrangement uses TRBV7-9 and TRBJ2-2; perhaps D is TRBD1 or TRBD2 (5 bases each). CDR1 and CDR2 from the germline V gene are SEHNR and FQNEAQ (reference sequence). V lost 5 bases, J lost 3 bases, and 10 bases lay in between. The CDR3 has 14 amino acids. The CDR3, as DNA: TGTGCCAGCAGCCCTGGGACGGACACCGGGGAGCTGTTTTTT. Translated, it gives CASSPGTDTGELFF.

This clonotype was seen repeatedly, ten times or more. This chain joins TRBV12-3 or TRBV12-4 and TRBJ1-1, with D possibly TRBD1 on 6 matching bases. V was cut by 5 bases and J by 10 bases, with 17 bases left in between. The CDR3 consists of 13 residues. CDR3 sequence reads: CASSLNRDGGAFF. CDR3 coding DNA: TGTGCCAGCAGTCTTAACAGGGACGGGGGAGCTTTCTTT.